Following are 26 T cell receptor beta chains from one sample sequenced in a study of T cell changes during pregnancy in multiple sclerosis (dated by TCRdb to the late 2010s). The receptor library was made with the immunoSEQ multiplex PCR assay. The table was pulled from immuneACCESS by TCRdb, which kept in-frame rearrangements only. Such tables lose some clones; where checked, under half of the loss comes from unresolved V genes, and the rest has no known cause. Across this sample there are tens of thousands of clones, with approximately 92% seen only once. Of the sample, just over 2% falls within the top ten clones. The starting material was peripheral blood, obtained after pregnancy. The receptor source for this set is a female donor with multiple sclerosis, enrolled in a pregnancy study.

V usage is TRBV30 and J usage is TRBJ2-5; D is perhaps TRBD2 (6 bases). The CDR3 has 14 amino acids. V was clipped by 0 bases and J by 3 bases, with 11 bases between them. Germline CDR1 reads GTSNPN; CDR2 reads SVGIG (reference sequence). This CDR3 is CAWSVLWGEETQYF. DNA of the CDR3: TGTGCCTGGAGTGTACTTTGGGGGGAAGAGACCCAGTACTTC.

This clone was detected a few times. This chain links TRBV10-3 with TRBJ2-2; 13 bases line up with TRBD2. Unmatched junction bases numbered 9, after V lost 5 bases and J lost 6 bases. This CDR3 comprises 17 residues. Per the germline V gene, CDR1 is ENHRY and CDR2 is SYGVKD. The CDR3 nucleotides are TGTGCCATCAGTTCTGGACTAGCGGGAGTTGGGGCCGGGGAGCTGTTTTTT. It yields the protein CAISSGLAGVGAGELFF.

V and J are TRBV5-4 and TRBJ1-2; 8 bases map to TRBD1. Germline V gene data show CDR1 as SGHNT and CDR2 as YYREEE (reference sequence). The CDR3 has 14 residues. Trimming took 2 bases from V and 6 from J; bases not matched to a gene: 6. The CDR3 is CASSFYQGANGYTF. The CDR3 DNA follows: TGTGCCAGCAGCTTTTACCAGGGGGCAAATGGCTACACCTTC.

The count of this clone is one. The J gene is TRBJ2-1, the V gene TRBV7-6, with D perhaps matching TRBD2 (5 bases). The V gene's germline CDR1 is SGHVS and CDR2 FNYEAQ. This CDR3 region has 12 residues. V was clipped by 5 bases and J by 8 bases, with 10 bases between them. The CDR3 reads CASSRGIHEQFF. The CDR3 region has the DNA TGTGCCAGCAGCCGAGGGATACATGAGCAGTTCTTC.

The gene calls are TRBV6-6 and TRBJ2-7, with D maybe TRBD2 (6 bases). The CDR3 runs to 15 residues. Per germline, CDR1 MNHNY and CDR2 SVGAGI (reference sequence). The V and J ends lost 1 base and 5 bases respectively, with 15 bases between them. The CDR3 coding sequence is TGTGCCAGCAGTTACTGGGGAGGCCGGGGGAACGAGCAGTACTTC. Translation: CASSYWGGRGNEQYF.

The count of this clone is one. This chain connects TRBV28 to TRBJ1-2; D call uncertain. CDR3 length: 11 residues. V was pared by 6 bases and J by 5 bases, with 7 bases between. Germline V lookup: CDR1 MDHEN, CDR2 SYDVKM. The CDR3 coding sequence is TGTGCCAGCAGGGGAGGATATGGCTACACCTTC. Protein: CASRGGYGYTF.

This chain uses TRBV30 with TRBJ2-3; perhaps TRBD1 as D (5 bases). The CDR3 consists of 17 residues. CDR1 and CDR2 (germline): GTSNPN, SVGIG (reference sequence). V gave up 0 bases and J gave up 2 bases, with 18 bases separating them. The CDR3 DNA reads as TGTGCCTGGAGTGTTTACCAAGGGGTCTATATCACAGATACGCAGTATTTT. Translation: CAWSVYQGVYITDTQYF. Combining the CDR3 with reference TRBV30 and TRBJ2-3 gives the whole variable domain SQTIHQWPATLVQPVGSPLSLECTVEGTSNPNLYWYRQAAGRGLQLLFYSVGIGQISSEVPQNLSASRPQDRQFILSSKKLLLSDSGFYLCAWSVYQGVYITDTQYFGPGTRLTVL.

J is TRBJ1-4 and V is TRBV19; perhaps TRBD1 as D (6 bases). This CDR3 is built from 15 residues. V lost 4 bases, J lost 6 bases, and 15 bases lay in between. Germline CDR1 is LNHDA and CDR2 is SQIVND (reference sequence). CDR3 protein: CASSRDIRADEKLFF. The CDR3 nucleotides are TGTGCCAGTAGTAGGGACATTCGGGCAGATGAAAAACTGTTTTTT.

The table lists this clone with a count of one. This chain uses TRBV30 with TRBJ2-1, with TRBD2 matching 10 bases. The CDR3 runs to 19 residues. Trimming took 0 bases from V and 7 from J; bases not matched to a gene: 18. The germline V gene has CDR1 GTSNPN and CDR2 SVGIG (reference sequence). The CDR3 DNA follows: TGTGCCTGGAGTGTATTACGACTAAGCGGGGGGGCCGCCGTAAATGAGCAGTTCTTC. Translating gives CAWSVLRLSGGAAVNEQFF.

The chain is built from TRBV6-1 and TRBJ2-7; D is uncertain. The CDR3 sequence is 12 residues long. From germline, CDR1 is MNHNS and CDR2 SASEGT. V shed 0 bases and J shed 7 bases, with 7 bases lying between them. The CDR3 spells CASSEARLEQYF. The CDR3 nucleotides are TGTGCCAGCAGTGAAGCGCGATTAGAGCAGTACTTC.

This clone was seen ten or more times. This chain links TRBV30 with TRBJ1-5; D ambiguous. Trimming took off 4 bases at V and 3 bases at J, with 10 bases between the two ends. The CDR3 is 13 amino acids. In germline, CDR1 is GTSNPN, CDR2 SVGIG (reference sequence). CDR3 coding DNA: TGTGCCTGGACGGGTAATAACAATCAGCCCCAGCATTTT. Translated: CAWTGNNNQPQHF.

The V gene is TRBV5-1, the J gene TRBJ1-1; D possibly corresponds to TRBD1 (5 bases). Looked up from germline, CDR1 is SGHRS and CDR2 is YFSETQ. The V gene lost 3 bases and the J gene lost 4 bases, with 13 bases spanning the gap. CDR3 length: 14 residues. The CDR3 DNA is TGCGCCAGCAGCTGGAGGGGTTCTGGCACTGAAGCTTTCTTT. It specifies CASSWRGSGTEAFF.

The rearrangement uses TRBV19 and TRBJ1-5; no clear D. Per germline, CDR1 LNHDA and CDR2 SQIVND (reference sequence). The length of the CDR3 is 14 residues. V dropped 10 bases and J dropped 4 bases, with 17 bases sitting between them. The CDR3 sequence: CATERAGGNQPQHF. The CDR3 DNA is TGTGCCACTGAAAGGGCAGGCGGGAATCAGCCCCAGCATTTT.

The chain has TRBV6-5 and TRBJ1-3; D gene unclear. V was pared by 2 bases and J by 0 bases, with 8 bases between. The V gene's germline CDR1 is MNHEY and CDR2 SVGAGI. The CDR3 sequence is 15 residues long. CDR3 DNA: TGTGCCAGCAGTTACAGCGGATTCTCTGGAAACACCATATATTTT. It translates to CASSYSGFSGNTIYF.

This chain uses TRBV13 with TRBJ1-2, with D possibly being TRBD1 (6 bases). V lost 5 bases to trimming and J lost 7 bases, with 14 bases between them. The CDR3 runs to 13 residues. The germline V gene has CDR1 PRHDT and CDR2 FYEKMQ (reference sequence). Here the CDR3 reads CASSVSGDPGYTF. DNA for the CDR3: TGTGCCAGCAGCGTATCAGGGGATCCTGGCTACACCTTC.

In DNA form, the CDR3 reads TGTGCCAGCGGAACCTGGCGGAACAATGAGCAGTTCTTC. Its translation is CASGTWRNNEQFF. The chain has TRBV7-2 and TRBJ2-1; D call uncertain. V was shortened by 8 bases and J by 5 bases, with 13 bases between the two germline ends. This CDR3 contains 13 residues. Germline CDR1 and CDR2: SGHTA and FQGNSA.

This clone was picked up one time. The chain joins TRBV19 to TRBJ1-5, with 9 positions matching TRBD1. After removal of 3 bases from V and 6 bases from J, the junction contained 6 bases not matched to a gene. The CDR3 consists of 15 residues. The germline V gene encodes CDR1 LNHDA and CDR2 SQIVND (reference sequence). The CDR3 sequence is CASSMSTGGFQPQHF. The CDR3 bases are TGTGCCAGTAGTATGTCGACAGGGGGTTTTCAGCCCCAGCATTTT.

This chain uses TRBV6-1 with TRBJ1-1; unclear D gene. Trimming stripped 2 bases from V and 1 base from J, with 14 bases between. CDR3 length: 16 amino acids. In germline, CDR1 is MNHNS, CDR2 SASEGT. The CDR3 nucleotides read TGTGCCAGCAGTGAAAGAGCAATCGATGGGAACACTGAAGCTTTCTTT. This codes for CASSERAIDGNTEAFF.

This clone was observed a single time. This chain links TRBV9 with TRBJ2-2; D is unresolved. The V gene lost 3 bases and the J gene lost 7 bases, with 10 bases spanning the gap. The CDR3 is 13 amino acids. CDR1 SGDLS and CDR2 YYNGEE come from the germline V gene. The CDR3 DNA reads as TGTGCCAGCAGCGCAGAGGTTGACGGGGAGCTGTTTTTT. This encodes CASSAEVDGELFF.

The gene calls are TRBV30 and TRBJ1-2, with TRBD1 as a possible D gene (5 bases). With 0 bases removed from V and 4 bases from J, the gap between germline ends came to 15 bases. The CDR3 runs to 15 residues. Germline CDR1 is GTSNPN and CDR2 is SVGIG (reference sequence). Here the CDR3 reads CAWSVLFREAYGYTF. CDR3 coding DNA: TGTGCCTGGAGTGTACTCTTCAGGGAAGCCTATGGCTACACCTTC.

The V call is TRBV5-1, the J call TRBJ1-1; no clear D gene. Germline loops: CDR1 SGHRS, CDR2 YFSETQ. With 0 bases removed from V and 8 bases from J, the gap between germline ends came to 11 bases. The CDR3 contains 13 residues. In DNA form, the CDR3 reads TGCGCCAGCAGCTTGGAATTCGGGTCAGAAGCTTTCTTT. Its translation is CASSLEFGSEAFF.

The chain is built from TRBV19 and TRBJ2-1; 13 positions agree with TRBD2. After removal of 4 bases from V and 8 bases from J, the junction contained 5 bases not matched to a gene. The length of the CDR3 is 15 residues. Germline CDR1 is LNHDA and CDR2 is SQIVND (reference sequence). The CDR3 spells CASSTGTSGIYEQFF. The CDR3 DNA follows: TGTGCCAGTAGTACCGGGACTAGCGGGATCTATGAGCAGTTCTTC.

The chain recombines TRBV10-1 with TRBJ1-2; a possible D gene is TRBD1 (5 bases). The V gene lost 5 bases and the J gene lost 8 bases, with 18 bases spanning the gap. CDR3 length: 14 residues. CDR1 is WNHNN, CDR2 SYGVQD, per germline (reference sequence). CDR3 in amino acids: CASSSQIGVEGYTF. The CDR3 DNA follows: TGCGCCAGCAGTTCGCAGATAGGGGTGGAAGGCTACACCTTC.

This clone was recorded once. The chain combines TRBV15 with TRBJ1-5, with unresolved D. Between the trimmed V and J ends, which lost 1 base and 7 bases, there was a span of 5 bases. CDR3 length: 12 residues. Germline values: CDR1 LNHNV, CDR2 YYDKDF (reference sequence). This CDR3 reads CATSRASQPQHF. The CDR3 region has the DNA TGTGCCACCAGCAGAGCGAGCCAGCCCCAGCATTTT.

The rearrangement uses TRBV11-2 and TRBJ2-1; 11 bases are shared with TRBD1. The V gene's germline CDR1 is SGHAT and CDR2 FQNNGV. CDR3 length: 13 residues. Trimming at V came to 7 bases and at J to 15 bases, leaving 11 bases not matched to a gene. The CDR3: CASTITVGTGGFF. In nucleotides, the CDR3 is TGTGCCAGCACCATTACGGTGGGGACAGGGGGGTTCTTC.

The rearrangement joins TRBV4-1 to TRBJ2-1, with TRBD1 as a possible D gene (6 bases). The CDR3 covers 16 residues. The V and J ends lost 2 bases and 0 bases respectively, with 11 bases between them. Looked up from germline, CDR1 is MGHRA and CDR2 is YSYEKL. The CDR3 is CASSQTGHDSYNEQFF. The CDR3 DNA follows: TGCGCCAGCAGCCAAACGGGACACGACTCCTACAATGAGCAGTTCTTC.